This TCR beta chain is drawn from a study of control samples from healthy donors and cancer patients. Trimming took off 4 bases at V and 2 bases at J, with 12 bases between the two ends. This CDR3 has 15 amino acids. Germline values: CDR1 LGHNA, CDR2 YSLEER. The data were produced by immunoSEQ multiplex PCR, yet TCRdb's version contains in-frame clones alone and is incomplete. The sample holds 100,000 to 150,000 clones, around 86% seen once. The chain employs TRBV4-3 and TRBJ2-1; D is perhaps TRBD2 (6 bases). Sequenced input: blood. The origin of this receptor is a man in his forties or fifties in good health. CDR3 residues: CASSRGDRPYNEQFF. The CDR3 coding sequence is TGCGCCAGCAGCCGCGGGGATCGGCCCTACAATGAGCAGTTCTTC.